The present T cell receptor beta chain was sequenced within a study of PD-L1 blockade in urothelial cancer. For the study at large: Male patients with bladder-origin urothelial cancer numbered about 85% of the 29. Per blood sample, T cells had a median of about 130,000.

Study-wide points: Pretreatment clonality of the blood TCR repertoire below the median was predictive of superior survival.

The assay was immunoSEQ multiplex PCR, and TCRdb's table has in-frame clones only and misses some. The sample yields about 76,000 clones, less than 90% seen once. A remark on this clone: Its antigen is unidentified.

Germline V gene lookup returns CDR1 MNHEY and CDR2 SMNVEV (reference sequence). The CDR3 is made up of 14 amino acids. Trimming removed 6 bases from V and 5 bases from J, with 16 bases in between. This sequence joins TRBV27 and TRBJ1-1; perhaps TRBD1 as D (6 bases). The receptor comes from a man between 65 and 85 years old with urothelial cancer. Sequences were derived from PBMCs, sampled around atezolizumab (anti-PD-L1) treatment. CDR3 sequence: CASSLTGRTTEAFF. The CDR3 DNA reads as TGTGCCAGCAGCCTAACAGGGAGAACGACTGAAGCTTTCTTT.